This is a list of T cell receptor beta chains from one sample in a study of shared clonotypes between healthy human individuals. Clones were sequenced by immunoSEQ multiplex PCR, and TCRdb holds only the in-frame ones, with some missing. The sample lists roughly 2.1 million clones, about 93% seen once, with more than 1.5% in the top ten. The sample comprised naive CD8+ T cells from PBMCs. Every receptor here comes from a young man in good health. Some clones in this sample may be carry-over from other donors' samples. The CDR3 runs from the conserved cysteine through the conserved F or W. A D gene is named only where the DNA matches it firmly. Clone size is not always given. Where it is, it says once, few, many or a class for expanded clones.

J	D	size	V	CDR3	DNA
TRBJ1-2	NA	NA	TRBV2	CASSEAQGGRHYGYTF	TGTGCCAGCAGTGAAGCGCAAGGCGGGAGGCACTATGGCTACACCTTC
TRBJ2-7	NA	NA	TRBV7-9	CASSSNPSYEQYF	TGTGCCAGCAGCTCGAACCCATCCTACGAGCAGTACTTC
TRBJ2-7	NA	NA	TRBV29-1	CSVWGGDSYEQYF	TGCAGCGTTTGGGGCGGGGACTCCTACGAGCAGTACTTC
TRBJ2-2	TRBD1	NA	TRBV7-3	CASSPGTENTGELFF	TGTGCCAGCAGCCCCGGGACAGAGAACACCGGGGAGCTGTTTTTT
TRBJ2-3	NA	once	TRBV27	CASSGGTPTHPTDTQYF	TGTGCCAGCAGTGGGGGGACACCTACCCACCCCACAGATACGCAGTATTTT
TRBJ2-7	TRBD1	once	TRBV9	CASSVLGTASEEQYF	TGTGCCAGCAGCGTGCTAGGGACAGCTAGTGAAGAGCAGTACTTC
TRBJ2-7	NA	NA	TRBV29-1	CSVGGGTDSYEQYF	TGCAGCGTTGGAGGGGGGACGGACTCCTACGAGCAGTACTTC
TRBJ1-1	NA	once	TRBV6-5	CASSYGWGTEAFF	TGTGCCAGCAGTTACGGATGGGGGACTGAAGCTTTCTTT
TRBJ1-1	NA	NA	TRBV4-1	CASSQVGMTEAFF	TGCGCCAGCAGCCAAGTTGGGATGACTGAAGCTTTCTTT
TRBJ2-5	TRBD1	NA	TRBV28	CASSRTPRQGAGETQYF	TGTGCCAGCAGCAGAACGCCCCGACAGGGGGCTGGGGAGACCCAGTACTTC
TRBJ2-1	TRBD1	NA	TRBV30	CAWSDGTGGNEQFF	TGTGCCTGGAGTGACGGGACAGGGGGCAATGAGCAGTTCTTC
TRBJ2-7	TRBD2	NA	TRBV6-6	CASSYRLAGVEQYF	TGTGCCAGCAGTTACAGGCTAGCGGGAGTCGAGCAGTACTTC
TRBJ2-7	NA	NA	TRBV7-2	CASSLAGQAHEQYF	TGTGCCAGCAGCTTAGCGGGCCAGGCCCACGAGCAGTACTTC
TRBJ2-7	TRBD2	NA	TRBV28	CASTGGGWVGGMGSYEQYF	TGTGCCAGCACCGGGGGGGGATGGGTTGGCGGGATGGGCTCCTACGAGCAGTACTTC
TRBJ2-2	TRBD2	NA	TRBV25-1	CASSELTREDDTGELFF	TGTGCCAGCAGTGAACTGACGCGGGAGGACGACACCGGGGAGCTGTTTTTT
TRBJ1-1	NA	NA	TRBV6-5	CASGWGDTEAFF	TGTGCCAGCGGATGGGGCGACACTGAAGCTTTCTTT
TRBJ2-1	TRBD2	NA	TRBV7-7	CASSLGLAGSGFNEQFF	TGTGCCAGCAGCTTGGGACTAGCGGGAAGTGGCTTCAATGAGCAGTTCTTC
TRBJ2-5	NA	NA	TRBV11-2	CASSLAGVPDQETQYF	TGTGCCAGCAGCTTAGCGGGAGTTCCCGATCAAGAGACCCAGTACTTC
TRBJ2-5	TRBD1	once	TRBV25-1	CASRETGGLRETQYF	TGTGCCAGCCGCGAGACAGGGGGGTTGAGAGAGACCCAGTACTTC
TRBJ2-7	NA	NA	TRBV29-1	CSVEDVDLSYEQYF	TGCAGCGTTGAAGATGTCGACTTGTCCTACGAGCAGTACTTC
TRBJ2-7	TRBD2	once	TRBV4-1	CASRRTSASYEQYF	TGCGCCAGCAGAAGGACTAGCGCATCCTACGAGCAGTACTTC
TRBJ2-3	TRBD2	NA	TRBV6-6	CASRGSGSWTDTQYF	TGTGCCAGCAGGGGTAGCGGGAGTTGGACAGATACGCAGTATTTT
TRBJ2-1	TRBD2	NA	TRBV9	CASSPGGKNEQFF	TGTGCCAGCAGCCCGGGAGGAAAAAATGAGCAGTTCTTC
TRBJ1-1	NA	NA	TRBV9	CASSVLGVDTEAFF	TGTGCCAGCAGCGTTTTGGGAGTAGACACTGAAGCTTTCTTT
TRBJ2-3	NA	NA	TRBV11-2	CASTLGGTSTQYF	TGTGCCAGCACCCTGGGAGGGACAAGTACGCAGTATTTT
TRBJ2-3	NA	NA	TRBV6-5	CASSKGLARDTQYF	TGTGCCAGCAGTAAGGGGCTAGCCCGAGATACGCAGTATTTT
TRBJ1-2	NA	NA	TRBV6-5	CASSYRGWGYTF	TGTGCCAGCAGTTACCGGGGGTGGGGCTACACCTTC
TRBJ2-7	NA	NA	TRBV7-8	CASSLGPVTYEQYF	TGTGCCAGCAGCTTGGGACCCGTTACCTACGAGCAATACTTC
TRBJ2-7	TRBD1	NA	TRBV27	CASSMIHGTGPAYEQYF	TGTGCCAGCAGTATGATACACGGGACAGGTCCAGCCTACGAGCAGTACTTC
TRBJ1-1	NA	NA	TRBV14	CASSPSLRSNTEAFF	TGTGCCAGCAGCCCGTCACTGCGTTCGAACACTGAAGCTTTCTTT
TRBJ2-2	NA	once	TRBV5-4	CASSLGPSLLNTGELFF	TGTGCCAGCAGCTTGGGGCCATCACTTTTGAACACCGGGGAGCTGTTTTTT
TRBJ2-1	NA	NA	TRBV7-9	CASSPVQFF	TGTGCCAGCAGCCCCGTGCAGTTCTTC
TRBJ2-7	TRBD1	NA	TRBV7-8	CASSAKGGDRAPYEQYF	TGTGCCAGCAGCGCTAAGGGGGGGGACAGGGCCCCCTACGAGCAGTACTTC
TRBJ2-7	NA	NA	TRBV13	CASSWTQKTYEQYF	TGTGCCAGCAGCTGGACACAGAAGACCTACGAGCAGTACTTC
TRBJ2-2	TRBD2	NA	TRBV27	CASITGRAGRTGELFF	TGTGCCAGCATCACGGGGAGGGCGGGAAGGACCGGGGAGCTGTTTTTT
TRBJ2-1	TRBD2	few	TRBV7-9	CASSSPWAGVNEQFF	TGTGCCAGCAGCTCCCCGTGGGCGGGAGTCAATGAGCAGTTCTTC
TRBJ2-2	TRBD2	few	TRBV14	CASSQDVWKAGVTGELFF	TGTGCCAGCAGCCAAGATGTATGGAAGGCGGGAGTCACCGGGGAGCTGTTTTTT
TRBJ2-1	TRBD1	NA	TRBV9	CASSVATRGTAYNEQFF	TGTGCCAGCAGCGTAGCTACTAGGGGGACAGCCTACAATGAGCAGTTCTTC
TRBJ2-7	TRBD1	NA	TRBV6-5	CASSYQMGTGAYEQYF	TGTGCCAGCAGTTACCAAATGGGGACAGGGGCCTACGAGCAGTACTTC
TRBJ2-7	NA	NA	TRBV28	CASRRGSYEQYF	TGTGCCAGCCGAAGGGGCTCCTACGAGCAGTACTTC
TRBJ1-3	NA	NA	TRBV4-1	CASSQGQPYLGNTIYF	TGCGCCAGCAGCCAAGGGCAGCCCTACTTGGGAAACACCATATATTTT
TRBJ1-1	NA	NA	TRBV6-1	CASTEVGGPGYEAFF	TGTGCCAGCACCGAGGTTGGGGGCCCTGGTTATGAAGCTTTCTTT
TRBJ1-4	NA	NA	TRBV27	CASLQWHLLNEKLFF	TGTGCCAGCCTCCAATGGCACCTGCTTAATGAAAAACTGTTTTTT
TRBJ2-2	TRBD2	NA	TRBV11-3	CASSRGRGGTGELFF	TGTGCCAGCAGCCGAGGACGCGGGGGCACCGGGGAGCTGTTTTTT
TRBJ2-6	NA	NA	TRBV5-1	CASSHGPTFTRRANVLTF	TGCGCCAGCAGCCACGGACCTACCTTTACCCGAAGGGCCAACGTCCTGACTTTC